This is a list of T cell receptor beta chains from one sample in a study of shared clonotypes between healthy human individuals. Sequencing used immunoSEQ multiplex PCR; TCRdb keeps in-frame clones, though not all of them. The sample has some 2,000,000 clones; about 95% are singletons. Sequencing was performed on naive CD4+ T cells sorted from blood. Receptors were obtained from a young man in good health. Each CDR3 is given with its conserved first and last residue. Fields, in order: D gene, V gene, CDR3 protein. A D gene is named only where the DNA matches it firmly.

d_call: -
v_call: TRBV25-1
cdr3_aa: CASSDAGSGETQYF

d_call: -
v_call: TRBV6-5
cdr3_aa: CASSPRFGGNSPLHF

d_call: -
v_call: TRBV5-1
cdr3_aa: CASRLRGGDTEAFF

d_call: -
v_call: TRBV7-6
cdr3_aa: CASSLVVALDSYEQYF

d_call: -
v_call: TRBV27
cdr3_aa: CASSLGRRGEQYF

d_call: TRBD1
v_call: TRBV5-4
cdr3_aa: CASSLPDRGEQYF

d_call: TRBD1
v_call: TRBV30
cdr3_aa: CAWSLPRGSFSNQPQHF

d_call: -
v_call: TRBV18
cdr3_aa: CASSRSRTENTEAFF

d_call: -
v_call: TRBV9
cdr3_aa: CASSRGTGTRGTYGYTF

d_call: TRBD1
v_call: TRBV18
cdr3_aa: CASRTGQPYEQYF

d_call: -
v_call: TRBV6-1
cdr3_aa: CASSTVFISNQPQHF

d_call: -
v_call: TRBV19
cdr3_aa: CASSTGYRVNTEAFF

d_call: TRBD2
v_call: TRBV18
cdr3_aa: CASSLAEDTQYF

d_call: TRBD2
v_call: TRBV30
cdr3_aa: CAWRLAGRRSTDTQYF

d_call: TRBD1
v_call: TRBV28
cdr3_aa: CASRTGTGSGYTF

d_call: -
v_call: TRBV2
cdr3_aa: CASTRDNRETQYF

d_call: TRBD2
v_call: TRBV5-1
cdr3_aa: CASSLVAGVPDTQYF

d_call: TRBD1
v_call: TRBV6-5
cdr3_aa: CASSYPGTDEQYF